The rows below give T cell receptor beta chains drawn from one sample of a study of cytomegalovirus exposure and HLA in healthy donors. Generated by immunoSEQ multiplex PCR, the TCRdb table keeps only in-frame clones and is missing some. The data hold fewer than 200,000 clones, with roughly 89% observed a single time. Sequencing was done on a sample of PBMCs. These receptors came from a woman between 18 and 29 years old in good health and CMV-seropositive. CDR3s leave out the opening cysteine and the closing phenylalanine or tryptophan.

TRBV6-1	TRBJ1-4	ASSDPGGILSNEKLF
TRBV7-9	TRBJ1-1	ASSEQGADTEAF
TRBV6-6	TRBJ1-4	ASIQGTVTTNEKLF
TRBV6-4	TRBJ2-7	ASSEDSAEQY
TRBV7-9	TRBJ1-5	ASSLSPGNQPQH
TRBV6-5	TRBJ2-5	ASKKLAGETQY
TRBV10-3	TRBJ2-5	AISKRGPDSPQSQETQY
TRBV5-1	TRBJ2-5	ASSLSPGQQETQY
TRBV5-1	TRBJ2-6	ASSLTVSGANVLT
TRBV18	TRBJ2-5	ASSPQGAQETQY